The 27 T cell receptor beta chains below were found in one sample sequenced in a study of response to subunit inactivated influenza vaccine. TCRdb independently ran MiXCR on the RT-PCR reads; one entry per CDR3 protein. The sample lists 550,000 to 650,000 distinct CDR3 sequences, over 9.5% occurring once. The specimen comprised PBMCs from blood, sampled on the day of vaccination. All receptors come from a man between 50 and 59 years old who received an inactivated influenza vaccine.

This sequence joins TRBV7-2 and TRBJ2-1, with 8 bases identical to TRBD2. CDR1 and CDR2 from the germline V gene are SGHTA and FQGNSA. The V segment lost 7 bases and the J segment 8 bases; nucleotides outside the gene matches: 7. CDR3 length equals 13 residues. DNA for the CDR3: TGTGCCAGCAAGGAGCGGGAGCTCGATGAGCAGTTCTTC. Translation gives CASKERELDEQFF.

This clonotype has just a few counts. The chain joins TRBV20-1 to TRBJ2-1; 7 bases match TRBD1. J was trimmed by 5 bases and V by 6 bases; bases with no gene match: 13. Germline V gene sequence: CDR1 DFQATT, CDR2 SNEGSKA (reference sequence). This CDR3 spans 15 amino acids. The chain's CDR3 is CSADDRDGKHNEQFF. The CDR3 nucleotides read TGCAGTGCGGATGACAGGGACGGGAAACACAATGAGCAGTTCTTC.

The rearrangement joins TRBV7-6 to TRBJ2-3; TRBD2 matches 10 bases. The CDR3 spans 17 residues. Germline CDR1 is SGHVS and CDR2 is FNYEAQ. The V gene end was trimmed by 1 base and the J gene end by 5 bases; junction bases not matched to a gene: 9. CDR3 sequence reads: CASSLVPSGGRQDTQYF. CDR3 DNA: TGTGCCAGCAGCTTAGTTCCTAGCGGGGGACGACAAGATACGCAGTATTTT.

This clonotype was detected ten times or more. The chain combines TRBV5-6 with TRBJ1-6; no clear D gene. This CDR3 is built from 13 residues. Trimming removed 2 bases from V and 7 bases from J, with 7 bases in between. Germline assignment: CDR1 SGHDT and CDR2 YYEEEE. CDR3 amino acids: CASSLVENSPLHF. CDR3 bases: TGTGCCAGCAGCTTAGTAGAGAATTCACCCCTCCACTTT.

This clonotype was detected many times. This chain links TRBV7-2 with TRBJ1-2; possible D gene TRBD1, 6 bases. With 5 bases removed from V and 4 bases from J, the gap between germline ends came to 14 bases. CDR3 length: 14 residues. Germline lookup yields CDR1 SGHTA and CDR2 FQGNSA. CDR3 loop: CASSPAGTTYGYTF. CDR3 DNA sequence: TGTGCCAGCAGCCCAGCAGGGACAACCTATGGCTACACCTTC.

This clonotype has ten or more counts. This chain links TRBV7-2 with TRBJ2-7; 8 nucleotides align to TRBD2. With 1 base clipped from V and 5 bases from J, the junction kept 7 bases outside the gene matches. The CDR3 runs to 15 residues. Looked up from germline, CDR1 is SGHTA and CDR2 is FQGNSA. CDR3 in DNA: TGTGCCAGCAGCTTAGTTGGCCTAGCGGGCCACGAGCAGTACTTC. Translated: CASSLVGLAGHEQYF.

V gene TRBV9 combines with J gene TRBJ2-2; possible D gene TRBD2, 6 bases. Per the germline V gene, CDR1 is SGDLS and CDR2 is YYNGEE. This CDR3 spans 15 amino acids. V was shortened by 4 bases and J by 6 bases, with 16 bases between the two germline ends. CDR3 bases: TGTGCCAGCAGCCCCCGAGGAGGGAAAGCCGGGGAGCTGTTTTTT. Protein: CASSPRGGKAGELFF.

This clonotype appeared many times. The CDR3: CASGWDGNTEAFF. The CDR3 DNA is TGCGCCAGCGGATGGGACGGTAACACTGAAGCTTTCTTT. The V and J genes are TRBV5-1 and TRBJ1-1, with D possibly matching TRBD1 (5 bases). Germline V CDR1 and CDR2: SGHRS, YFSETQ. The ends were cut back, 7 bases at V and 2 bases at J, with 12 bases in the middle. The length of the CDR3 is 13 residues. The full variable domain, completed using reference TRBV5-1 and TRBJ1-1, is KAGVTQTPRYLIKTRGQQVTLSCSPISGHRSVSWYQQTPGQGLQFLFEYFSETQRNKGNFPGRFSGRQFSNSRSEMNVSTLELGDSALYLCASGWDGNTEAFFGQGTRLTVV.

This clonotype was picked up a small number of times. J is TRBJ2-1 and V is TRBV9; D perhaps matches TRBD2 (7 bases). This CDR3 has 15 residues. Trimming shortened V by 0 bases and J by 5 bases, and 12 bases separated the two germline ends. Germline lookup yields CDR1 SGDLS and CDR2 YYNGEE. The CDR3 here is CASSVGRGGNNEQFF. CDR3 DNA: TGTGCCAGCAGCGTAGGGAGGGGGGGAAACAATGAGCAGTTCTTC.

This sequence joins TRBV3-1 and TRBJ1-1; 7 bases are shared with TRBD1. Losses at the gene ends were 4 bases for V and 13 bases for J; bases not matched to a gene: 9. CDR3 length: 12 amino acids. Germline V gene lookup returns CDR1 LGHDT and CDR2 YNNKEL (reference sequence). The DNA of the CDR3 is TGTGCCAGCAGCCCCACCGGGACAGAGGTTTTCTTT. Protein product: CASSPTGTEVFF.

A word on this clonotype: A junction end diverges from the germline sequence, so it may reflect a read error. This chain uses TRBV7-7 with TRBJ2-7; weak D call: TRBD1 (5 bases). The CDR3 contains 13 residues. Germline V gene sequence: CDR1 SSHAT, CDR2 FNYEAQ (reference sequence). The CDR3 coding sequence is TGTGCTAGCAGCTTAGATCGGCAGGGAGAGCAGTACTTC. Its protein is CASSLDRQGEQYF. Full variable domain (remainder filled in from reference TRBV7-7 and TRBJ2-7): GAGVSQSPRYKVTKRGQDVTLRCDPISSHATLYWYQQALGQGPEFLTYFNYEAQPDKSGLPSDRFSAERPEGSISTLTIQRTEQRDSAMYRCASSLDRQGEQYFGPGTRLTVT.

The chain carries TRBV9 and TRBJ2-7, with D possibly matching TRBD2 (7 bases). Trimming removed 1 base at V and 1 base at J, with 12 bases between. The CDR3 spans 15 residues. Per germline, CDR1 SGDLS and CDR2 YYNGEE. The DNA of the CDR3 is TGTGCCAGCAGCGTATCTGCGGGGGCGTCCTACGAGCAGTACTTC. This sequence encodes CASSVSAGASYEQYF.

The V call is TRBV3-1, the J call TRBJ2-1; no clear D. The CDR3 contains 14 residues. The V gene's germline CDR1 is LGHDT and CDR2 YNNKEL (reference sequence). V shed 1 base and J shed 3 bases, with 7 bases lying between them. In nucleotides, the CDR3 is TGTGCCAGCAGCCAAGTTGCAGGCTACAATGAGCAGTTCTTC. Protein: CASSQVAGYNEQFF.

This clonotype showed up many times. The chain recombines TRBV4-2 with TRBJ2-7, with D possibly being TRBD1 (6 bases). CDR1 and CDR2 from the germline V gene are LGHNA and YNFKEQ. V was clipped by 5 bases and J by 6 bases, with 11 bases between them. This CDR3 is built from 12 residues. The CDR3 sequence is CASSKQGSEQYF. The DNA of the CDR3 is TGTGCCAGCAGCAAACAGGGAAGCGAGCAGTACTTC.

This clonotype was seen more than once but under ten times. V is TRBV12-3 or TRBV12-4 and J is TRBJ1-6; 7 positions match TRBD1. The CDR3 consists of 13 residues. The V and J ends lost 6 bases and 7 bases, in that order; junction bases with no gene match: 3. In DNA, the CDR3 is TGTGCCAGCAGACCGGGACAGAATTCACCCCTCCACTTT. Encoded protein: CASRPGQNSPLHF.

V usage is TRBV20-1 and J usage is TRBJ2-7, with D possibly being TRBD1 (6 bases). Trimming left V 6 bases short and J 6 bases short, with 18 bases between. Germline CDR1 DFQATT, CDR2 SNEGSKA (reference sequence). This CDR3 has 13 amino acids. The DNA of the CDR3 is TGCAGTGCCCCAGGGGCTAGAAAAGGCGAGCAGTACTTC. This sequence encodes CSAPGARKGEQYF.

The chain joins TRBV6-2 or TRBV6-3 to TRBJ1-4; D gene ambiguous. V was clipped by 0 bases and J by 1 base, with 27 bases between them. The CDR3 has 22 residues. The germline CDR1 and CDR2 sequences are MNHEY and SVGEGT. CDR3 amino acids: CASSYSVRWSFLKRETNEKLFF. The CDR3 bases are TGTGCCAGCAGTTACTCGGTCCGTTGGTCATTCTTAAAGCGGGAAACTAATGAAAAACTGTTTTTT.

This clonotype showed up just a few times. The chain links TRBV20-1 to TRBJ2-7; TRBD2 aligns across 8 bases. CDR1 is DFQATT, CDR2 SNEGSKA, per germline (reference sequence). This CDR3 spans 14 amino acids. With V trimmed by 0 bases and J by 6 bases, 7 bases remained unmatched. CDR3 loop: CSARDREREIEQYF. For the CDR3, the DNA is TGCAGTGCTAGAGATAGGGAGCGGGAGATCGAGCAGTACTTC.

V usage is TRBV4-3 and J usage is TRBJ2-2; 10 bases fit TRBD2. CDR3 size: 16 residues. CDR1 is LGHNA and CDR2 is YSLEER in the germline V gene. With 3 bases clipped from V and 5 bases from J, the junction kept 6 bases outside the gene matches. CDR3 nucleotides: TGCGCCAGCAGCCACGTAGCGGGAGGTCGGACCGGGGAGCTGTTTTTT. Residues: CASSHVAGGRTGELFF.

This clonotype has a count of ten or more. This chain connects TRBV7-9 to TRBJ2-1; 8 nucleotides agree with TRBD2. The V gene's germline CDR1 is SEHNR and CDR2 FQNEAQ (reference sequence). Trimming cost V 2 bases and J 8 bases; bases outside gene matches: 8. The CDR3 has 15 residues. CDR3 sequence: CASSLIGTSGDEQFF. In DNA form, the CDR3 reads TGTGCCAGCAGCTTAATCGGCACTAGCGGTGATGAGCAGTTCTTC.

The CDR3 DNA is TGCGCCAGCAGCTTGTTTGCAGGGGCGAACACCGGGGAGCTGTTTTTT. Translating gives CASSLFAGANTGELFF. This rearrangement joins TRBV5-1 to TRBJ2-2; maybe TRBD1 (6 bases). This CDR3 contains 16 residues. The V and J ends lost 1 base and 0 bases respectively, with 10 bases between them. Germline-derived CDR1 and CDR2 are SGHRS and YFSETQ.

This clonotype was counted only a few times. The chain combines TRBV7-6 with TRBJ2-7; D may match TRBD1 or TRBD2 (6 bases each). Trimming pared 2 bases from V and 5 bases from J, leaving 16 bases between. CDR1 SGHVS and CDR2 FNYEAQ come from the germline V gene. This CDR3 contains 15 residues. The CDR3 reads CASSLQQGGSNEQYF. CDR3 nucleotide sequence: TGTGCCAGCAGCTTACAACAGGGAGGTTCCAACGAGCAGTACTTC.

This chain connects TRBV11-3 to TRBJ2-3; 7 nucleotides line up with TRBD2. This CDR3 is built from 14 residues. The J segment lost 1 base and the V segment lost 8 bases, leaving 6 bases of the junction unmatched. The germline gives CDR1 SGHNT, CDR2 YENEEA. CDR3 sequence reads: CASGGAGRTDTQYF. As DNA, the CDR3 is TGTGCCAGCGGGGGAGCGGGACGCACAGATACGCAGTATTTT.

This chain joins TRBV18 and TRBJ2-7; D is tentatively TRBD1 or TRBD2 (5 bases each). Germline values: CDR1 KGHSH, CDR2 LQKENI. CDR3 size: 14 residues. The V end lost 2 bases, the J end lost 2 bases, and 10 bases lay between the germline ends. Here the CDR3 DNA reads TGTGCCAGCTCACCATATCAGGGAGCCTACGAGCAGTACTTC. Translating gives CASSPYQGAYEQYF.

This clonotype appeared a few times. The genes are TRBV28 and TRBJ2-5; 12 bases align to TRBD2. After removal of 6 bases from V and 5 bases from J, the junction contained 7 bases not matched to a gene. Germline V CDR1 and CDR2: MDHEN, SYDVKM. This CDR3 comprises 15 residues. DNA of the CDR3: TGTGCCAGCAGCCCTAGCGGGAGGGCCAGGGAGACCCAGTACTTC. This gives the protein CASSPSGRARETQYF.

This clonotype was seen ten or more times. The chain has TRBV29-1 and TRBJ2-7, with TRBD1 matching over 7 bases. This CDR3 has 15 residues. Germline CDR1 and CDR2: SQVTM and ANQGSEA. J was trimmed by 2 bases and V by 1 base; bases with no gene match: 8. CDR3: CSVEVGQGVPYEQYF. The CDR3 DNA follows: TGCAGCGTTGAAGTTGGGCAGGGGGTCCCCTACGAGCAGTACTTC.

The CDR3 DNA is TGTGCCAGCAGCGTGGGGTGGGACTTCCGGGGACACTACGAGCAGTACTTC. Amino acid sequence: CASSVGWDFRGHYEQYF. The V call is TRBV9, the J call TRBJ2-7, with D perhaps being TRBD1 or TRBD2 (6 bases each). CDR1 and CDR2 from the germline V gene are SGDLS and YYNGEE. Trimming left V 2 bases short and J 3 bases short, with 21 bases between. There are 17 residues in the CDR3.